The source of this TCR beta chain is a study of T cell changes during pregnancy in multiple sclerosis. This table comes from immunoSEQ multiplex PCR, and its TCRdb copy is limited to in-frame clones, with some not included. Among tens of thousands of clones listed, 90% to 95% were seen once. This CDR3 has 14 residues. Trimming cost V 5 bases and J 0 bases, with 10 bases left between them. Germline CDR1 reads MNHNS; CDR2 reads SASEGT. The chain has TRBV6-1 and TRBJ2-5; a weak D match, TRBD1 (5 bases). Material: peripheral blood, obtained in the third trimester of pregnancy. The TCR comes from a female donor in good health, enrolled as a control in a pregnancy study. This chain's CDR3 is CASSQDTNQETQYF. CDR3 nucleotide sequence: TGTGCCAGCAGTCAGGACACAAACCAAGAGACCCAGTACTTC.